This TCR beta chain was retrieved from a study of beta chain features in type 1 diabetes (dated by TCRdb to 2017 to 2018). Turning to the overall study: Mean age, gender distribution, total cell number and subset yield did not differ between patients and healthy donors. In the study, TCRB repertoires of sorted circulating CD4+ T cell subsets from recently diagnosed type 1 diabetes patients were compared with those of matched healthy donors. Naive and central memory subsets were obtained from all 30 or so donors, but regulatory and stem cell-like memory subsets were isolated from only 8 patients and roughly eight healthy donors. A total of roughly 100 million sorted cells were examined across all samples, and the number of cells per subset was strongly correlated with RNA yield.

All of the isolated RNA was reverse transcribed with the High Capacity cDNA Reverse Transcription Kit, so expressed TCRB transcripts were sequenced. Deep immunoSEQ sequencing was applied to naive, central memory and regulatory T cell samples, giving an average of roughly 3.3 million total reads per sample. Sorted cells were lysed in RLT buffer, and RNA was extracted using DNase-treated RNeasy Micro or Mini kits according to cell number. To prevent cross-contamination, each cell subset was processed individually, whereas patient and healthy donor samples were processed jointly. TCRB sequences were amplified from cDNA with the immunoSEQ multiplex PCR, producing 87-bp fragments spanning the CDR3 region. The amplicons were sequenced using the Illumina HiSeq platform. The authors' analysis ran thus. PCR bias was computationally corrected using synthetic template baselines, reads within Hamming distance 2 were collapsed, and singletons that could not be merged were discarded. By aligning reads against IMGT, V, D and J genes, CDR3 length, and insertions or deletions at six rearrangement sites were assigned. Within each subset, clonotype counts were normalized to sorted cell number, and only after that were true diversity and Gini coefficients computed with the tcR R package. The overlap coefficient, calculated on TCRB nucleotide sequences, was used to measure repertoire sharing. As a proxy for the pre-selection repertoire, out-of-frame TCRB sequences from naive cells were analyzed. Sourced from immuneACCESS, this table was stored by TCRdb with only in-frame sequences that have V and J called. A share of the clones is absent; for the studies checked, an unresolved V gene accounts for under half, and the remainder has no known explanation. That table supplies the V and J calls and clone size; D and trimming were determined from the DNA. Across this sample there are approximately 600,000 clones, with 9.5% to 15% seen only once. Jointly, the top ten make up around 0.12% of the sample.

Broader findings and caveats from the paper: Because cDNA was sequenced instead of genomic DNA, activated cells with high expression could be over-represented, although the groups did not differ in activation or CD3 levels. HLA sub-analyses involved small numbers of individuals, so any influence of HLA type on TCRB rearrangement remained unresolved. The naive, central memory and regulatory TCRB repertoires appeared to resemble one another more closely among patients than among healthy donors. Type 1 diabetes patients showed a moderate but significant shortening of TCRB CDR3 length in all four CD4+ subsets. PCR might favor shorter templates, but patient and control samples were amplified and corrected together, so any skew would affect both groups equally. At VDJ recombination sites, patients with type 1 diabetes made fewer insertions and deleted more nucleotides, a pattern implying thymic rearrangement abnormalities.

A single peripheral blood draw of around 0.11 L on average was collected from each donor into heparinised tubes. A BD FACSAria II was used to sort naive, central memory, regulatory and stem cell-like memory CD4+ T cells with a panel that included CD45RO, CCR7, CD25, CD127, CD95 and CD27. All sorted populations exceeded 95% purity. PBMCs were isolated immediately by Lymphoprep density gradient centrifugation and stained directly without culture. So that batch effects would be minimized, each experiment stained and sorted samples in pairs, pairing one healthy donor with one patient. Notes on this clone: It lacks a known antigen. No much larger clone is present one base from it, and per-base qualities are unavailable.

The source of this sequence is a man aged 30-40 years with type 1 diabetes. Specimen: naive CD4+ T cells from blood. Reading the label with the study, this specimen's cell subset or site is: true naive CD4+ T cells.

The CDR3 amino acid sequence is: CASSLMPGNEKLFF. The sequence in DNA is TGTGCCAGCAGCTTAATGCCAGGAAATGAAAAACTGTTTTTT. This chain joins TRBV7-2 to TRBJ1-4, with the D gene not clear enough to name. From the cysteine through the phenylalanine, the CDR3 covers 14 amino acids. Only the CDR3 DNA is retained, 42 bases long and in frame from the first base. Looking up the germline V gene yields CDR1 SGHTA and CDR2 FQGNSA. V loses 2 bases, J loses 5 bases, and the germline ends lie 9 bases apart.